The present T cell receptor (beta chain) was sequenced within a study of brain T cells in children with intractable seizures. Sequencing was limited to surgery cases with top T cell transcript signatures in brain tissue. Unmatched junction bases numbered 15, after V lost 4 bases and J lost 4 bases. Germline loops: CDR1 LGHNA, CDR2 YNFKEQ. CDR3 length: 17 amino acids. Repertoires were generated with immunoSEQ multiplex PCR, while TCRdb's copy carries only in-frame clones and drops some. The table records 88,000 or so clones, around 91% of them present only once. The starting material was peripheral blood, obtained at surgery. This TCR derives from a girl aged 2-10 years with Rasmussen encephalitis and intractable seizures. The chain combines TRBV4-2 with TRBJ2-7; 8 positions match TRBD2. The CDR3 loop reads CASSRSLSGRGDYEQYF. The CDR3 bases are TGTGCCAGCAGCCGATCGCTAAGCGGGAGAGGGGATTACGAGCAGTACTTC.